The clone carrying this TCR beta chain was observed at least ten times. This record comes from a study of blood T cells in healthy people across ages. A sample-barcoded 5' primer and a J-beta primer mix were used in a second PCR of about 7 to 12 cycles. Each CDR3 protein gets one entry after TCRdb re-called the 5' RACE reads with MiXCR. Of roughly 680,000 distinct CDR3 sequences in the sample, more than 20% were seen once. V dropped 6 bases and J dropped 4; count of bases not matched to a gene: 14. The CDR3 is 16 amino acids. This TCR derives from a man aged 65 to 79 in good health. The V gene is TRBV12-3 or TRBV12-4, the J gene TRBJ2-7; 8 nucleotides align to TRBD2. The sample taken for sequencing was blood. CDR3 DNA sequence: TGTGCCAGCAGCCCCCGTAGCGGGATCCTCTTTTACGAGCAGTACTTC. It codes for CASSPRSGILFYEQYF.